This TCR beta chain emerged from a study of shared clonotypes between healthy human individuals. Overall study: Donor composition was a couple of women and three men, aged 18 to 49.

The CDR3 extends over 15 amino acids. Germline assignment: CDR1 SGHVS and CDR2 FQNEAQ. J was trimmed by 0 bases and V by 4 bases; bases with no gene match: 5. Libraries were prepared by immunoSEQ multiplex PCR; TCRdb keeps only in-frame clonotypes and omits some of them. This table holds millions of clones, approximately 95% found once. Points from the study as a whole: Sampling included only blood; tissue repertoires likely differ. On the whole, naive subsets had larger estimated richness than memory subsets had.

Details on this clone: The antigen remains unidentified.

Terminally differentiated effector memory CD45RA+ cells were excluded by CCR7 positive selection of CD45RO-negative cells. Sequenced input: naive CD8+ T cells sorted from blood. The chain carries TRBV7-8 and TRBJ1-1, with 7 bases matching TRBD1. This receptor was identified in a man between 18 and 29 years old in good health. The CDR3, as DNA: TGTGCCAGCAGCTCAGGGACAGATTTGAACACTGAAGCTTTCTTT. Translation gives CASSSGTDLNTEAFF.